The source of this TCR beta chain is a study of shared clonotypes between healthy human individuals. Trimming stripped 0 bases from V and 8 bases from J, with 12 bases between. This CDR3 contains 15 residues. Germline lookup yields CDR1 SGHRS and CDR2 YFSETQ. The assay was immunoSEQ multiplex PCR, and TCRdb's table has in-frame clones only and misses some. The table includes some 2 million clones, roughly 96% detected once. The clonotype originates from a man younger than 30 in good health. Sequenced sample: naive CD4+ T cells sorted from blood. The subset denotes: CD45RA+ positively selected. The chain couples TRBV5-1 to TRBJ1-6; tentative D call: TRBD1 (5 bases). In DNA form, the CDR3 reads TGCGCCAGCAGCTTGGGTGGGCAGGGCGATTCACCCCTCCACTTT. Translation: CASSLGGQGDSPLHF.